Listed below are T cell receptor beta chains from one sample, sequenced in a study of a mutant IDH1 vaccine in newly diagnosed glioma. Sequencing used immunoSEQ multiplex PCR; TCRdb keeps in-frame clones, though not all of them. The repertoire includes tens of thousands of clones, roughly 80% of them detected once, and roughly 5.2% sits in the top ten. Antigens of these TCRs are unknown. The material sequenced was PBMCs, taken from a glioma patient whose treatment included an IDH1 peptide vaccine. These TCRs come from a man aged 40-49 years with glioma. CDR3s include the opening cysteine and the closing phenylalanine or tryptophan. The order of the fields is D gene, V gene, clone size, J gene, CDR3 DNA, CDR3 protein. The D gene is left open where the match is weak. Expanded clones get a size class; other rows say once, few or many, or leave the size out.

d_gene: TRBD1
v_gene: TRBV29-1
abundance: -
j_gene: TRBJ2-7
CDR3nt: TGCAGCGTTAACCGGGACAGGGGCTTTTACGAGCAGTACTTC
CDR3aa: CSVNRDRGFYEQYF

d_gene: -
v_gene: TRBV6-1
abundance: -
j_gene: TRBJ2-5
CDR3nt: TGTGCCAGCATGGGGTCTCGCCCAGAGACCCAGTACTTC
CDR3aa: CASMGSRPETQYF

d_gene: TRBD1
v_gene: TRBV19
abundance: -
j_gene: TRBJ2-4
CDR3nt: TGTGCCAGTAGTATAACTGCGGGACAGGGTGGAAACATTCAGTACTTC
CDR3aa: CASSITAGQGGNIQYF

d_gene: -
v_gene: TRBV15
abundance: -
j_gene: TRBJ2-5
CDR3nt: TGTGCCACCAGCAATAAGGGGGGAGGGCAAGAGACCCAGTACTTC
CDR3aa: CATSNKGGGQETQYF

d_gene: TRBD1
v_gene: TRBV19
abundance: few
j_gene: TRBJ1-2
CDR3nt: TGTGCCAGTAGCCGGACAGGGGGAATCGTCGATGGCTACACCTTC
CDR3aa: CASSRTGGIVDGYTF

d_gene: TRBD1
v_gene: TRBV5-5
abundance: -
j_gene: TRBJ2-3
CDR3nt: TGTGCCAGCAGCTGGACAGGGGATACGCAGTATTTT
CDR3aa: CASSWTGDTQYF

d_gene: -
v_gene: TRBV5-5
abundance: few
j_gene: TRBJ1-5
CDR3nt: TGTGCCAGCAGCTTGAATCCATATCAGCCCCAGCATTTT
CDR3aa: CASSLNPYQPQHF

d_gene: TRBD2
v_gene: TRBV10-3
abundance: -
j_gene: TRBJ2-1
CDR3nt: TGTGCCATCAGTGGCGGGGGAGCGGGGGGGAATGAGCAGTTCTTC
CDR3aa: CAISGGGAGGNEQFF

d_gene: TRBD1
v_gene: TRBV19
abundance: few
j_gene: TRBJ1-3
CDR3nt: TGTGCCAGTGGGACAGGGGGAGCCTCTGGAAACACCATATATTTT
CDR3aa: CASGTGGASGNTIYF

d_gene: -
v_gene: TRBV4-3
abundance: -
j_gene: TRBJ2-7
CDR3nt: TGCGCCAGCAGCCAAGCCCTCCTATCGGAGATTGCCTACGAGCAGTACTTC
CDR3aa: CASSQALLSEIAYEQYF

d_gene: -
v_gene: TRBV4-3
abundance: -
j_gene: TRBJ2-1
CDR3nt: TGCGCCAGCAGCCCCAAGAGGACAGGGTGGGGCGGGGGGCCTCGCAATGAGCAGTTCTTC
CDR3aa: CASSPKRTGWGGGPRNEQFF

d_gene: TRBD2
v_gene: TRBV5-1
abundance: -
j_gene: TRBJ2-1
CDR3nt: TGCGCCAGCAGCCACCTACTAGCGGGGGGGCCAGGTGAGCAGTTCTTC
CDR3aa: CASSHLLAGGPGEQFF

d_gene: -
v_gene: TRBV5-1
abundance: -
j_gene: TRBJ2-3
CDR3nt: TGCGCCAGCAGCTTGGTAGGAGGGGGCACAGATACGCAGTATTTT
CDR3aa: CASSLVGGGTDTQYF

d_gene: -
v_gene: TRBV29-1
abundance: few
j_gene: TRBJ1-1
CDR3nt: TGCAGCGTTGAGGGTTTTGGGAACACTGAAGCTTTCTTT
CDR3aa: CSVEGFGNTEAFF

d_gene: TRBD1
v_gene: TRBV4-1
abundance: -
j_gene: TRBJ1-4
CDR3nt: TGCGCCAGCAGCCAAGATGGGCCCAGGGGGTTAGGTGAAAAACTGTTTTTT
CDR3aa: CASSQDGPRGLGEKLFF

d_gene: TRBD1
v_gene: TRBV18
abundance: -
j_gene: TRBJ2-4
CDR3nt: TGTGCCAGCTCACCCCGACAGGGATGGGACAAAAACATTCAGTACTTC
CDR3aa: CASSPRQGWDKNIQYF

d_gene: -
v_gene: TRBV28
abundance: -
j_gene: TRBJ2-7
CDR3nt: TGTGCCAGCAGTTTACCCGGGACAAAGGGCTACGAGCAGTACTTC
CDR3aa: CASSLPGTKGYEQYF

d_gene: -
v_gene: TRBV11-2
abundance: -
j_gene: TRBJ2-3
CDR3nt: TGTGCCAGCAGTTCCAGGTACACAGATACGCAGTATTTT
CDR3aa: CASSSRYTDTQYF

d_gene: -
v_gene: TRBV2
abundance: -
j_gene: TRBJ1-3
CDR3nt: TGTGCCAGCAGTGAATGGGGGTCCTCGTCTGGAAACACCATATATTTT
CDR3aa: CASSEWGSSSGNTIYF

d_gene: TRBD2
v_gene: TRBV30
abundance: -
j_gene: TRBJ2-1
CDR3nt: TGTGCCTGGAGTCGAGCGGGGGGGCTTTCCGAGCAGTTCTTC
CDR3aa: CAWSRAGGLSEQFF

d_gene: -
v_gene: TRBV7-3
abundance: -
j_gene: TRBJ2-4
CDR3nt: TGTGCCAGCAGCCTGACTGGGGGGGCCAAAAACATTCAGTACTTC
CDR3aa: CASSLTGGAKNIQYF

d_gene: -
v_gene: TRBV2
abundance: few
j_gene: TRBJ1-5
CDR3nt: TGTGCCAGCACCACAACTGCAGGGCTTCAGCCCCAGCATTTT
CDR3aa: CASTTTAGLQPQHF

d_gene: -
v_gene: TRBV15
abundance: once
j_gene: TRBJ1-5
CDR3nt: TGTGCCACCAGCAGAGAAGAGGGTCCCCATCAGCCCCAGCATTTT
CDR3aa: CATSREEGPHQPQHF

d_gene: -
v_gene: TRBV20-1
abundance: -
j_gene: TRBJ1-4
CDR3nt: TGCAGTGCTAGTAAGGGAGAAGGGGTGTTTTTT
CDR3aa: CSASKGEGVFF

d_gene: -
v_gene: TRBV7-8
abundance: -
j_gene: TRBJ2-2
CDR3nt: TGTGCCAGCAGCCCACCCATTAGATTCAGGACCGGGGAGCTGTTTTTT
CDR3aa: CASSPPIRFRTGELFF

d_gene: TRBD1
v_gene: TRBV5-1
abundance: -
j_gene: TRBJ2-5
CDR3nt: TGCGCCAGCAGCGTAGCCGGGACAGGGTTGGAGACCCAGTACTTC
CDR3aa: CASSVAGTGLETQYF

d_gene: TRBD2
v_gene: TRBV13
abundance: -
j_gene: TRBJ2-1
CDR3nt: TGTGCCAGCAGCCCTCGGACTAGCGGGAATTACAATGAGCAGTTCTTC
CDR3aa: CASSPRTSGNYNEQFF

d_gene: TRBD2
v_gene: TRBV7-9
abundance: -
j_gene: TRBJ2-1
CDR3nt: TGTGCCAGCAGCTTAACTAGCGGGAGGGTCAATGAGCAGTTCTTC
CDR3aa: CASSLTSGRVNEQFF

d_gene: -
v_gene: TRBV7-2
abundance: -
j_gene: TRBJ2-5
CDR3nt: TGTGCCAGCAGCCCCCGGACTATCCAAGAGACCCAGTACTTC
CDR3aa: CASSPRTIQETQYF

d_gene: TRBD2
v_gene: TRBV28
abundance: -
j_gene: TRBJ2-3
CDR3nt: TGTGCCAGCAGCGAATTGGGACTAGCGGGAGGTGGCGCAGATACGCAGTATTTT
CDR3aa: CASSELGLAGGGADTQYF

d_gene: -
v_gene: TRBV19
abundance: few
j_gene: TRBJ1-5
CDR3nt: TGTGCCAGTAATACGGGAACTCAATCACTGGTTCAGCCCCAGCATTTT
CDR3aa: CASNTGTQSLVQPQHF

d_gene: -
v_gene: TRBV11-1
abundance: -
j_gene: TRBJ2-3
CDR3nt: TGTGCCAGCAGCTTAGCGTTCGGGTCCTCCCCAGATACGCAGTATTTT
CDR3aa: CASSLAFGSSPDTQYF

d_gene: TRBD2
v_gene: TRBV2
abundance: -
j_gene: TRBJ2-3
CDR3nt: TGTGCCAGCAGTTTTGGGACTAGCGGGAGGGGCACAGATACGCAGTATTTT
CDR3aa: CASSFGTSGRGTDTQYF

d_gene: TRBD2
v_gene: TRBV30
abundance: -
j_gene: TRBJ2-1
CDR3nt: TGTGCCTGGAATCGGGAGGTACACAATGAGCAGTTCTTC
CDR3aa: CAWNREVHNEQFF

d_gene: -
v_gene: TRBV9
abundance: once
j_gene: TRBJ1-3
CDR3nt: TGTGCCAGCAGCGTAGGTCTGACTTTCTCTGGAAACACCATATATTTT
CDR3aa: CASSVGLTFSGNTIYF

d_gene: TRBD1
v_gene: TRBV19
abundance: -
j_gene: TRBJ1-5
CDR3nt: TGTGCCAGTAGATCGACAGGGAAAGACAATCAGCCCCAGCATTTT
CDR3aa: CASRSTGKDNQPQHF

d_gene: TRBD2
v_gene: TRBV7-9
abundance: -
j_gene: TRBJ2-3
CDR3nt: TGTGCCAGCAGCTTAAGACTAGCGGGGGGTCAAGTTACGCAGTATTTT
CDR3aa: CASSLRLAGGQVTQYF